Presented here are 28 T cell receptor beta chains from one specimen sequenced in a study of blood T cell repertoires in COVID-19. The protocol was immunoSEQ multiplex PCR, while the TCRdb copy is restricted to in-frame clones and leaves out a portion. The sample includes roughly 110,000 clones, 80% to 90% of them seen just once. The sample was peripheral blood. The receptors come from a man aged 35 to 55 with acute or convalescent COVID-19.

This chain links TRBV10-3 with TRBJ2-7, with a possible D match to TRBD1 (6 bases). The CDR3 is 12 amino acids. V gave up 5 bases and J gave up 4 bases, with 9 bases separating them. The germline CDR1 and CDR2 sequences are ENHRY and SYGVKD. The CDR3 nucleotides read TGTGCCATCAGTCAACAGGGTTACGAGCAGTACTTC. Encoded protein: CAISQQGYEQYF.

In regard to this clone: The junction differs from germline at one of its ends, possibly a read error. The rearrangement links TRBV12-3 or TRBV12-4 to TRBJ1-1; D is unresolved. This CDR3 is 11 amino acids long. In DNA, the CDR3 is TGTGCCAGCAGATTAGGTATCGAAGCTTTCTTT. This sequence encodes CASRLGIEAFF.

The chain joins TRBV10-3 to TRBJ1-5; D may be TRBD1 (5 bases). The V gene lost 2 bases and the J gene lost 3 bases, with 8 bases spanning the gap. The CDR3 consists of 14 residues. Germline V gives CDR1 ENHRY, CDR2 SYGVKD. CDR3 coding DNA: TGTGCCATCAGTGAGGGACATTCCAATCAGCCCCAGCATTTT. Protein product: CAISEGHSNQPQHF.

The chain has TRBV4-1 and TRBJ2-1; TRBD2 matches at 9 bases. The J segment lost 7 bases and the V segment lost 0 bases, leaving 16 bases of the junction unmatched. Per the germline V gene, CDR1 is MGHRA and CDR2 is YSYEKL. The CDR3 loop spans 19 amino acids. DNA for the CDR3: TGCGCCAGCAGCCAAGATGCGCCACTTGCTAGCGGGATTTGGAATGAGCAGTTCTTC. This codes for CASSQDAPLASGIWNEQFF.

The rearrangement joins TRBV30 to TRBJ1-5, with no clear D. The CDR3 length is 15 residues. CDR1 and CDR2 (germline): GTSNPN, SVGIG (reference sequence). Trimming left V 3 bases short and J 3 bases short, with 15 bases between. The CDR3 sequence: CAWRGDAENNQPQHF. The CDR3 DNA follows: TGTGCCTGGAGAGGAGATGCAGAGAACAATCAGCCCCAGCATTTT.

The chain joins TRBV3-1 (or the pseudogene TRBV3-2) to TRBJ2-2; D is perhaps TRBD1 (6 bases). CDR1 and CDR2 (germline): LGHDT, YNNKEL (reference sequence). The CDR3 is 16 amino acids. Trimming cost V 2 bases and J 2 bases, with 12 bases left between them. DNA of the CDR3: TGTGCCAGCAGCCAACCCCGGACAGCCAACACCGGGGAGCTGTTTTTT. Protein: CASSQPRTANTGELFF.

This chain uses TRBV5-1 with TRBJ2-7; D remains ambiguous. V was cut by 2 bases and J by 1 base, with 16 bases left in between. The V gene's germline CDR1 is SGHRS and CDR2 YFSETQ. This CDR3 is 16 amino acids long. CDR3 sequence: CASSLRSGRGSYEQYF. The CDR3 DNA sequence: TGCGCCAGCAGCTTAAGATCGGGTAGAGGATCCTACGAGCAGTACTTC.

The rearrangement links TRBV5-1 to TRBJ2-3; TRBD2 is a possible D gene (6 bases). V was shortened by 1 base and J by 11 bases, with 11 bases between the two germline ends. This CDR3 is 12 amino acids long. Germline CDR1 reads SGHRS; CDR2 reads YFSETQ. CDR3 in amino acids: CASSLWGGLQYF. CDR3 bases: TGCGCCAGCAGCTTGTGGGGAGGTTTGCAGTATTTT. Based on the CDR3 plus reference TRBV5-1 and TRBJ2-3, the full variable domain is KAGVTQTPRYLIKTRGQQVTLSCSPISGHRSVSWYQQTPGQGLQFLFEYFSETQRNKGNFPGRFSGRQFSNSRSEMNVSTLELGDSALYLCASSLWGGLQYFGPGTRLTVL.

With regard to this clone: One end of the junction is discordant with germline, which a read error may explain. This rearrangement joins TRBV3-1 (or the pseudogene TRBV3-2) to TRBJ2-1, with D perhaps TRBD1 (6 bases). The CDR3 length is 13 residues. Germline V lookup: CDR1 LGHDT, CDR2 YNNKEL (reference sequence). This CDR3 is CASSQGDRKGPLF. In DNA form, the CDR3 reads TGTGCCAGCAGCCAGGGCGACAGGAAGGGGCCCCTCTTC.

This chain links TRBV13 with TRBJ2-1; D remains ambiguous. Looked up from germline, CDR1 is PRHDT and CDR2 is FYEKMQ (reference sequence). Trimming removed 5 bases at V and 1 base at J, with 9 bases between. The CDR3 length is 14 residues. As DNA, the CDR3 is TGTGCCAGCAGCCCTGTAGTATCCTACAATGAGCAGTTCTTC. It translates to CASSPVVSYNEQFF.

V gene TRBV4-2 combines with J gene TRBJ1-1; weak D call: TRBD1 (5 bases). Germline CDR1 LGHNA, CDR2 YNFKEQ. V was shortened by 4 bases and J by 6 bases, with 12 bases between the two germline ends. The CDR3 extends over 13 amino acids. CDR3 nucleotide sequence: TGTGCCAGCAGCCGAAGGGGATCTTCTGAAGCTTTCTTT. Translation gives CASSRRGSSEAFF.

The rearrangement joins TRBV6-5 to TRBJ1-1; no reliable D call. This CDR3 is 13 amino acids long. V was clipped by 7 bases and J by 4 bases, with 13 bases between them. CDR1 and CDR2 from the germline V gene are MNHEY and SVGAGI. The DNA of the CDR3 is TGTGCCAGCAATCCCCGGGTAGCCACTGAAGCTTTCTTT. Protein sequence: CASNPRVATEAFF.

The rearrangement uses TRBV29-1 and TRBJ2-7; 7 nucleotides match TRBD1. The CDR3 consists of 14 residues. Germline V gives CDR1 SQVTM, CDR2 ANQGSEA. Trimming took 3 bases from V and 2 from J; bases not matched to a gene: 7. The DNA of the CDR3 is TGCAGCGTTGACGGGCGACAGGGCGCCTACGAGCAGTACTTC. It translates to CSVDGRQGAYEQYF.

This sequence joins TRBV5-1 and TRBJ2-3; D perhaps matches TRBD1 (5 bases). The CDR3 is made up of 15 amino acids. Germline V lookup: CDR1 SGHRS, CDR2 YFSETQ. V gave up 0 bases and J gave up 2 bases, with 10 bases separating them. The CDR3 is CASSLGRVYTDTQYF. The CDR3 coding sequence is TGCGCCAGCAGCTTGGGCAGGGTTTACACAGATACGCAGTATTTT.

The chain uses TRBV5-6 and TRBJ2-7; 8 positions match TRBD1. The CDR3 is 13 amino acids. V dropped 7 bases and J dropped 2; count of bases not matched to a gene: 5. Germline V gene lookup returns CDR1 SGHDT and CDR2 YYEEEE. The chain's CDR3 is CASGDRITYEQYF. Here the CDR3 DNA reads TGTGCCAGCGGGGACAGGATCACCTACGAGCAGTACTTC.

This chain uses TRBV6-5 with TRBJ1-6; D possibly corresponds to TRBD1 (5 bases). The CDR3 extends over 16 amino acids. The V end lost 0 bases, the J end lost 4 bases, and 10 bases lay between the germline ends. The V gene's germline CDR1 is MNHEY and CDR2 SVGAGI. Written as DNA, the CDR3 is TGTGCCAGCAGTTACTCGGCTGGGACTTATAATTCACCCCTCCACTTT. Protein: CASSYSAGTYNSPLHF.

The rearrangement uses TRBV18 and TRBJ2-2; D not resolved. Germline V gene sequence: CDR1 KGHSH, CDR2 LQKENI. The CDR3 has 11 residues. The V gene lost 6 bases and the J gene lost 7 bases, with 6 bases spanning the gap. The CDR3 here is CASSTDGELFF. The CDR3 bases are TGTGCCAGCTCCACAGACGGGGAGCTGTTTTTT.

This clone was observed a few times. This rearrangement joins TRBV19 to TRBJ1-5; D gene unclear. With 4 bases removed from V and 5 bases from J, the gap between germline ends came to 15 bases. Germline CDR1 is LNHDA and CDR2 is SQIVND (reference sequence). The CDR3 is made up of 15 amino acids. CDR3 in amino acids: CASSRESRSYQPQHF. In DNA, the CDR3 is TGTGCCAGTAGTAGGGAGTCCCGCTCCTATCAGCCCCAGCATTTT.

The gene calls are TRBV7-2 and TRBJ2-3; 11 bases map to TRBD1. Germline CDR1 reads SGHTA; CDR2 reads FQGNSA. The V gene end was trimmed by 3 bases and the J gene end by 4 bases; junction bases not matched to a gene: 9. This CDR3 spans 17 amino acids. CDR3 in DNA: TGTGCCAGCAGCTTGTGGCTGGGACAGGGGGGACCAGATACGCAGTATTTT. This translates into CASSLWLGQGGPDTQYF.

The CDR3 loop is CASSLMGAGGYTF. The CDR3 region has the DNA TGTGCCAGCAGCTTAATGGGGGCAGGTGGCTACACCTTC. The genes are TRBV7-9 and TRBJ1-2; D is perhaps TRBD1 (6 bases). V was cut by 2 bases and J by 7 bases, with 11 bases left in between. This CDR3 has 13 amino acids. Germline assignment: CDR1 SEHNR and CDR2 FQNEAQ (reference sequence).

The chain uses TRBV29-1 and TRBJ2-7, with TRBD1 as a possible D gene (5 bases). Looked up from germline, CDR1 is SQVTM and CDR2 is ANQGSEA. This CDR3 has 15 amino acids. V dropped 1 base and J dropped 4 bases, with 17 bases sitting between them. The CDR3 region has the DNA TGCAGCGTTGAAGCTGGGCAGGGAAAAAGTTACGAGCAGTACTTC. This translates into CSVEAGQGKSYEQYF.

This rearrangement joins TRBV6-5 to TRBJ2-3; a weak D match, TRBD1 (6 bases). The CDR3 length is 15 residues. Germline V gene sequence: CDR1 MNHEY, CDR2 SVGAGI. V was trimmed by 11 bases and J by 4 bases, leaving 22 bases between them. DNA of the CDR3: TGTGCCCTCACGACGACAGGAAGTAAGGCAGATACGCAGTATTTT. Its protein product is CALTTTGSKADTQYF.

The rearrangement uses TRBV15 and TRBJ1-2; 10 bases match TRBD1. The CDR3 is 15 residues long. Looked up from germline, CDR1 is LNHNV and CDR2 is YYDKDF (reference sequence). V lost 5 bases to trimming and J lost 8 bases; unmatched junction nucleotides: 11. The CDR3 protein is CATSRYQGQGRGYTF. CDR3 DNA: TGTGCCACCAGCCGTTACCAGGGACAGGGGAGGGGCTACACCTTC.

The chain couples TRBV11-3 to TRBJ1-3, with D hard to call. Per the germline V gene, CDR1 is SGHNT and CDR2 is YENEEA. The CDR3 extends over 13 amino acids. V was trimmed by 1 base and J by 7 bases, leaving 8 bases between them. CDR3 DNA: TGTGCCAGCAGCTTAGTAACGGGGAACACCATATATTTT. Its translation is CASSLVTGNTIYF.

Regarding this clone: Sequence at one end of the junction differs from germline and may be a read error. Written as DNA, the CDR3 is TGTGCTAGCAGTCAGTGGGAGGGCAACAATGAGCAGTTCTTC. As protein: CASSQWEGNNEQFF. V and J are TRBV6-5 and TRBJ2-1; 7 bases agree with TRBD2. CDR1 MNHEY and CDR2 SVGAGI come from the germline V gene. The CDR3 consists of 14 residues.

The J gene is TRBJ2-7, the V gene TRBV2; D unresolved. The CDR3 covers 12 residues. CDR1 and CDR2 from the germline V gene are SNHLY and FYNNEI. The V end was cut by 1 base, the J end by 5 bases, with 6 bases between. In nucleotides, the CDR3 is TGTGCCAGCAGTGAAGGGCAGGACGAGCAGTACTTC. Protein sequence: CASSEGQDEQYF.

This clone was recorded once. The rearrangement joins TRBV7-3 to TRBJ2-3; D possibly corresponds to TRBD2 (6 bases). In germline, CDR1 is SGHTA, CDR2 FQGTGA. The V end lost 2 bases, the J end lost 2 bases, and 11 bases lay between the germline ends. This CDR3 contains 15 residues. CDR3 bases: TGTGCCAGCAGCTTAGATAGCGGCCCCACAGATACGCAGTATTTT. It codes for CASSLDSGPTDTQYF. The entire variable domain, with the rest obtained from reference TRBV7-3 and TRBJ2-3, is as follows: GAGVSQTPSNKVTEKGKYVELRCDPISGHTALYWYRQSLGQGPEFLIYFQGTGAADDSGLPNDRFFAVRPEGSVSTLKIQRTERGDSAVYLCASSLDSGPTDTQYFGPGTRLTVL.

The gene calls are TRBV2 and TRBJ1-1; no definite D call. Germline V lookup: CDR1 SNHLY, CDR2 FYNNEI. The CDR3 has 13 residues. V was cut by 4 bases and J by 0 bases, with 6 bases left in between. The CDR3 here is CASSGPVNTEAFF. The CDR3 DNA is TGTGCCAGCAGTGGCCCAGTGAACACTGAAGCTTTCTTT.